Each of the 21 T cell receptor beta chains below was sequenced from the same sample in a study of blood T cell repertoires in COVID-19. The method was immunoSEQ multiplex PCR; TCRdb's version includes in-frame clones alone and lacks a portion of them. Here the sample spans some 200,000 clones, 80% to 90% being singletons. The sequencing input was peripheral blood. Every receptor here comes from a woman aged 35 to 49 with COVID-19, enrolled during active disease.

This clone has just a few counts. Its ends do not fully match the called genes, so a read error is possible. The chain couples TRBV7-7 to TRBJ2-7; perhaps TRBD2 as D (6 bases). Germline V gives CDR1 SSHAT, CDR2 FNYEAQ (reference sequence). The CDR3 runs 15 residues. The CDR3 coding sequence is TGTGCTAGCAGCCCCCTTGGAGGGTTTGCCTACGAGCAGTACTTC. Translation gives CASSPLGGFAYEQYF. Full variable domain (missing parts from reference TRBV7-7 and TRBJ2-7): GAGVSQSPRYKVTKRGQDVTLRCDPISSHATLYWYQQALGQGPEFLTYFNYEAQPDKSGLPSDRFSAERPEGSISTLTIQRTEQRDSAMYRCASSPLGGFAYEQYFGPGTRLTVT.

V gene TRBV12-3 or TRBV12-4 combines with J gene TRBJ1-2; 7 positions agree with TRBD1. V shed 6 bases and J 6 bases; nucleotides not matched to a gene: 7. The CDR3 runs 13 residues. For the CDR3, the DNA is TGTGCCAGCAGGATGACAGGGCCTGATGGCTACACCTTC. Translation: CASRMTGPDGYTF.

The V gene is TRBV19, the J gene TRBJ2-1, with TRBD2 matching 7 bases. The CDR3 consists of 16 residues. Germline lookup yields CDR1 LNHDA and CDR2 SQIVND (reference sequence). After removal of 3 bases from V and 2 bases from J, the junction contained 7 bases not matched to a gene. As DNA, the CDR3 is TGTGCCAGTAGTATCAGCCGGGAGGCCCCCTACAATGAGCAGTTCTTC. As protein: CASSISREAPYNEQFF.

This sequence joins TRBV7-9 and TRBJ1-5, with 10 bases lining up with TRBD1. With V trimmed by 1 base and J by 4 bases, 4 bases remained unmatched. From germline, CDR1 is SEHNR and CDR2 FQNEAQ (reference sequence). The CDR3 totals 16 residues. Here the CDR3 DNA reads TGTGCCAGCAGCTTAGTGGGGACAGGGGAGAATCAGCCCCAGCATTTT. This codes for CASSLVGTGENQPQHF.

This chain uses TRBV7-6 with TRBJ2-5; 7 bases map to TRBD2. Trimming at V came to 4 bases and at J to 0 bases, leaving 11 bases not matched to a gene. The CDR3 has 17 amino acids. Germline V gives CDR1 SGHVS, CDR2 FNYEAQ. The CDR3 nucleotides are TGTGCCAGCAGCTCGAAGCGGGGCAGGCCTAACCAAGAGACCCAGTACTTC. It encodes CASSSKRGRPNQETQYF.

V gene TRBV27 combines with J gene TRBJ1-5; TRBD1 aligns across 8 bases. CDR3 length: 18 residues. J was trimmed by 5 bases and V by 4 bases; bases with no gene match: 16. Looked up from germline, CDR1 is MNHEY and CDR2 is SMNVEV (reference sequence). In DNA form, the CDR3 reads TGTGCCAGCAGTTCGAATACAGACAGGGGAGGGTGGTATCAGCCCCAGCATTTT. Amino acids: CASSSNTDRGGWYQPQHF.

This clone was recorded a few times. Written as DNA, the CDR3 is TGTGCCAGCAGCCAAGATTATAGGGGTTTGGGGGAGACCCAGTACTTC. Its protein is CASSQDYRGLGETQYF. V is TRBV4-2 and J is TRBJ2-5; a weak D match, TRBD1 (5 bases). The CDR3 covers 16 residues. The germline V gene encodes CDR1 LGHNA and CDR2 YNFKEQ. Trimming stripped 0 bases from V and 5 bases from J, with 16 bases between.

The chain links TRBV18 to TRBJ2-3, with 7 bases fitting TRBD2. The germline V gene encodes CDR1 KGHSH and CDR2 LQKENI. This CDR3 is 15 amino acids long. Germline trimming cut 4 bases from V and 0 bases from J; bases unmatched to any gene: 4. CDR3 protein: CASSHLAASTDTQYF. The CDR3 bases are TGTGCCAGCTCACATCTAGCGGCTAGCACAGATACGCAGTATTTT.

This clone was detected a few times. The chain employs TRBV6-1 and TRBJ1-5; D is ambiguous. The CDR3 has 14 amino acids. Germline values: CDR1 MNHNS, CDR2 SASEGT. The germline V and J ends were trimmed by 3 bases and 0 bases, with 6 bases remaining between them. The chain's CDR3 is CASSEAYSNQPQHF. DNA of the CDR3: TGTGCCAGCAGTGAGGCATATAGCAATCAGCCCCAGCATTTT.

As DNA, the CDR3 is TGTGCCAGCTCACAACAGGGGGACTATGGCTACACCTTC. Its translation is CASSQQGDYGYTF. The J gene is TRBJ1-2, the V gene TRBV18; the match to TRBD1 covers 8 bases. Germline assignment: CDR1 KGHSH and CDR2 LQKENI. With 4 bases clipped from V and 3 bases from J, the junction kept 1 base outside the gene matches. The CDR3 is 13 residues long.

This clone was counted only a few times. V gene TRBV28 combines with J gene TRBJ2-4; D not resolved. Germline V gives CDR1 MDHEN, CDR2 SYDVKM. V was clipped by 4 bases and J by 0 bases, with 7 bases between them. This CDR3 comprises 14 residues. The CDR3 sequence is CASSSVLAKNIQYF. CDR3 coding DNA: TGTGCCAGCAGTTCGGTTCTAGCCAAAAACATTCAGTACTTC.

The CDR3 here is CASSILNPGNYGYTF. The CDR3 DNA sequence: TGTGCCAGTAGTATATTGAATCCAGGGAACTATGGCTACACCTTC. The chain has TRBV19 and TRBJ1-2; D is perhaps TRBD1 (5 bases). The CDR3 loop spans 15 amino acids. The germline CDR1 and CDR2 sequences are LNHDA and SQIVND (reference sequence). The germline V and J ends were trimmed by 2 bases and 2 bases, with 12 bases remaining between them.

This chain uses TRBV14 with TRBJ2-2; TRBD1 is a possible D gene (5 bases). Germline V gene lookup returns CDR1 SGHDN and CDR2 FVKESK. CDR3 length equals 15 residues. Trimming shortened V by 4 bases and J by 0 bases, and 9 bases separated the two germline ends. The CDR3 protein is CASSRVGANTGELFF. The CDR3 DNA sequence: TGTGCCAGCAGCCGGGTAGGGGCGAACACCGGGGAGCTGTTTTTT.

This clone was counted a single time. V gene TRBV2 combines with J gene TRBJ1-3; 8 bases line up with TRBD1. The CDR3 totals 18 residues. Germline CDR1 and CDR2: SNHLY and FYNNEI. With V trimmed by 5 bases and J by 0 bases, 12 bases remained unmatched. CDR3 sequence reads: CASSYFGQGGVSGNTIYF. Here the CDR3 DNA reads TGTGCCAGCAGTTATTTTGGACAGGGCGGCGTCTCTGGAAACACCATATATTTT.

This clone appeared once. CDR3 loop: CASTPSGALYNEQFF. The CDR3 DNA sequence: TGTGCCAGCACCCCTAGCGGGGCATTGTACAATGAGCAGTTCTTC. The chain couples TRBV9 to TRBJ2-1, with 9 bases identical to TRBD2. J was trimmed by 4 bases and V by 6 bases; bases with no gene match: 8. Germline V gene lookup returns CDR1 SGDLS and CDR2 YYNGEE. The CDR3 is 15 residues long.

The chain links TRBV24-1 to TRBJ1-2; D is uncertain. This CDR3 has 12 amino acids. Germline V gives CDR1 KGHDR, CDR2 SFDVKD. Deletions cut 12 bases from V and 6 bases from J, with 16 bases between. The CDR3 loop is CAAARDGDGYTF. The CDR3 DNA follows: TGTGCCGCCGCCCGGGATGGCGATGGCTACACCTTC.

The gene calls are TRBV27 and TRBJ2-5; perhaps TRBD1 as D (6 bases). Germline CDR1 is MNHEY and CDR2 is SMNVEV (reference sequence). V lost 6 bases to trimming and J lost 0 bases, with 14 bases between them. The CDR3 is 15 amino acids. The CDR3 DNA is TGTGCCAGCAGCCGAAACGGACAGCACCAAGAGACCCAGTACTTC. Translated, it gives CASSRNGQHQETQYF.

A word on this clone: Other DNA sequences in the sample encode the same CDR3. V gene TRBV11-2 combines with J gene TRBJ2-5; 8 bases fit TRBD1. Germline CDR1 SGHAT, CDR2 FQNNGV. Trimming cost V 0 bases and J 5 bases; bases outside gene matches: 5. This CDR3 contains 15 residues. CDR3 loop: CASSLDQGAGETQYF. The CDR3 bases are TGTGCCAGCAGCTTAGACCAGGGGGCAGGGGAGACCCAGTACTTC.

This chain connects TRBV6-1 to TRBJ2-1; maybe TRBD1 (6 bases). This CDR3 is built from 15 residues. The germline CDR1 and CDR2 sequences are MNHNS and SASEGT. Trimming removed 3 bases at V and 0 bases at J, with 9 bases between. CDR3 loop: CASSERTVSYNEQFF. The CDR3 DNA sequence: TGTGCCAGCAGTGAGAGGACAGTCTCCTACAATGAGCAGTTCTTC.

In its sample, this clone was seen once. The gene calls are TRBV12-5 and TRBJ1-1; no reliable D call. The CDR3 is made up of 14 amino acids. CDR1 and CDR2 from the germline V gene are LGHNT and FRNRAP. The ends were cut back, 6 bases at V and 0 bases at J, with 11 bases in the middle. CDR3 sequence: CASGATNMNTEAFF. The DNA of the CDR3 is TGTGCTAGTGGGGCCACGAATATGAACACTGAAGCTTTCTTT.

The chain is built from TRBV2 and TRBJ1-5, with D maybe TRBD1 (6 bases). The CDR3 covers 14 residues. Trimming took off 6 bases at V and 3 bases at J, with 12 bases between the two ends. The germline V gene has CDR1 SNHLY and CDR2 FYNNEI. CDR3 region: CASRRQASNQPQHF. The DNA of the CDR3 is TGTGCCAGCAGAAGACAGGCCTCCAATCAGCCCCAGCATTTT. The full variable domain, completed using reference TRBV2 and TRBJ1-5, is EPEVTQTPSHQVTQMGQEVILRCVPISNHLYFYWYRQILGQKVEFLVSFYNNEISEKSEIFDDQFSVERPDGSNFTLKIRSTKLEDSAMYFCASRRQASNQPQHFGDGTRLSIL.